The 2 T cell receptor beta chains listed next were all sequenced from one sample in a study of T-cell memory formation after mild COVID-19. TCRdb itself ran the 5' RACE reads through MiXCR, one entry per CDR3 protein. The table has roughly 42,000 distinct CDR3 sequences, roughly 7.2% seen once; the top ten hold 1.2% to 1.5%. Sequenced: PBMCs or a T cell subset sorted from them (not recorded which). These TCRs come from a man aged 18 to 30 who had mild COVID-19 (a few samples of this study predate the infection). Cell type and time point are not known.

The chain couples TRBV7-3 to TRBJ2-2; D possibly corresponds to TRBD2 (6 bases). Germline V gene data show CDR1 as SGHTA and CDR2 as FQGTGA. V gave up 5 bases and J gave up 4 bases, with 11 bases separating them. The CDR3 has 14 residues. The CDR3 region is CASSPMTSTGELFF. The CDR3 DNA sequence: TGTGCCAGCAGCCCCATGACTAGCACCGGGGAGCTGTTTTTT.

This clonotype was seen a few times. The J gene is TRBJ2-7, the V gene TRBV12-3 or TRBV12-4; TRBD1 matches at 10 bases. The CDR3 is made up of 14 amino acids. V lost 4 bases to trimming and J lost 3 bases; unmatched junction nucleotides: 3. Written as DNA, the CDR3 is TGTGCCAGCAGTTCCGACAGGGGGCGCTACGAGCAGTACTTC. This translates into CASSSDRGRYEQYF.